This is a list of T cell receptor beta chains from one sample in a study of cytomegalovirus exposure and HLA in healthy donors. Repertoires were generated with immunoSEQ multiplex PCR, while TCRdb's copy carries only in-frame clones and drops some. The data contain about 180,000 clones, 75% to 85% of them singletons. Sequencing used PBMCs. These receptors came from a young man in good health and CMV-seronegative. The CDR3 runs from the conserved cysteine through the conserved F or W. A D gene is named only where the DNA matches it firmly. Rows give clone size only sometimes, using once, few, many, or a class for an expanded clone.

D gene,J gene,V gene,clone size,CDR3 protein,CDR3 DNA
.,TRBJ1-2,TRBV19,.,CASRAVKAGLVYGYTF,TGTGCCAGTAGGGCTGTAAAAGCAGGGCTGGTCTATGGCTACACCTTC
TRBD1,TRBJ1-2,TRBV5-4,many,CASSLLDRGHLGNGYTF,TGTGCCAGCAGCCTCTTGGACAGGGGGCATTTGGGGAATGGCTACACCTTC
TRBD1,TRBJ1-3,TRBV5-6,.,CASSHRRQGVGNTIYF,TGTGCCAGCAGCCACAGACGACAGGGCGTTGGAAACACCATATATTTT
.,TRBJ2-1,TRBV6-1,.,CASSGAGRSYNEQFF,TGTGCCAGCAGTGGGGCAGGGAGGTCCTACAATGAGCAGTTCTTC
.,TRBJ1-1,TRBV11-1,.,CASSLDRAEAFF,TGTGCCAGCAGCTTAGACAGGGCAGAAGCTTTCTTT
.,TRBJ1-1,TRBV18,once,CASSPRVGTGTMNTEAFF,TGTGCCAGCTCACCCCGGGTGGGGACCGGGACTATGAACACTGAAGCTTTCTTT
.,TRBJ1-3,TRBV5-1,.,CASSMGRALTGNTIYF,TGCGCCAGCAGCATGGGGAGAGCACTCACTGGAAACACCATATATTTT
.,TRBJ2-2,TRBV9,.,CASSVGNTGELFF,TGTGCCAGCAGCGTTGGCAACACCGGGGAGCTGTTTTTT
TRBD2,TRBJ2-7,TRBV29-1,.,CSAGTSSEQYF,TGCAGCGCCGGGACTAGCTCCGAGCAGTACTTC
TRBD1,TRBJ1-2,TRBV6-6,.,CASSFAGTGPRGYTF,TGTGCCAGCAGTTTCGCCGGGACAGGGCCGCGCGGCTACACCTTC
TRBD1,TRBJ2-7,TRBV9,.,CASSVAPTGGYEQYF,TGTGCCAGCAGCGTAGCCCCGACAGGGGGCTACGAGCAGTACTTC
TRBD1,TRBJ1-6,TRBV27,few,CASSQQGASGNSPLHF,TGTGCCAGCAGCCAACAGGGGGCGTCGGGTAATTCACCCCTCCACTTT
TRBD2,TRBJ2-3,TRBV10-3,.,CAISEGTSGGDGPTDTQYF,TGTGCCATCAGTGAGGGGACTAGCGGGGGGGATGGACCCACAGATACGCAGTATTTT
TRBD1,TRBJ1-4,TRBV5-1,.,CASSLLETGGEKLFF,TGCGCCAGCAGCTTGCTCGAGACAGGGGGTGAAAAACTGTTTTTT
.,TRBJ1-3,TRBV30,medium-sized,CAWSRDSGSGNTIYF,TGTGCCTGGAGTAGGGACTCCGGCTCTGGAAACACCATATATTTT
.,TRBJ2-2,TRBV27,.,CASSPPASGGELFF,TGTGCCAGCAGTCCCCCCGCGAGTGGCGGGGAGCTGTTTTTT
.,TRBJ2-2,TRBV18,.,CASSPNQGDTGELFF,TGTGCCAGCTCACCAAATCAGGGCGACACCGGGGAGCTGTTTTTT
.,TRBJ2-7,TRBV18,.,CASSPASYEQYF,TGTGCCAGCTCACCAGCCAGCTACGAGCAGTACTTC
.,TRBJ2-7,TRBV6-1,.,CASSEGYGLQGPYEQYF,TGTGCCAGCAGTGAAGGTTATGGACTACAGGGGCCCTACGAGCAGTACTTC
TRBD1,TRBJ2-2,TRBV5-1,few,CASSHGTVTGELFF,TGCGCCAGCAGCCACGGGACAGTCACCGGGGAGCTGTTTTTT
.,TRBJ1-1,TRBV9,.,CASSVDGGKTEAFF,TGTGCCAGCAGCGTTGATGGCGGAAAGACTGAAGCTTTCTTT
.,TRBJ2-5,TRBV5-1,.,CASNPPGGAGPVTQYF,TGCGCCAGCAACCCCCCCGGCGGGGCCGGCCCCGTGACCCAGTACTTC
.,TRBJ2-2,TRBV5-1,.,CASSLTVGGGELFF,TGCGCCAGCAGCTTAACAGTCGGGGGCGGGGAGCTGTTTTTT
.,TRBJ1-5,TRBV6-6,.,CASSLWGDSNQPQHF,TGTGCCAGCAGCCTCTGGGGAGATAGCAATCAGCCCCAGCATTTT
TRBD1,TRBJ1-2,TRBV11-1,once,CASSPGRGPDYGYTF,TGTGCCAGCAGCCCCGGCAGGGGGCCGGACTATGGCTACACCTTC
TRBD1,TRBJ1-3,TRBV7-6,.,CASSLRGQGNTIYF,TGTGCCAGCAGCTTAAGGGGGCAGGGCAACACCATATATTTT
TRBD1,TRBJ1-2,TRBV2,.,CASSLGQGARRPGYTF,TGTGCCAGCAGCCTGGGACAGGGGGCGCGGAGACCCGGCTACACCTTC
.,TRBJ2-7,TRBV28,.,CASKGPGVVGYEQYF,TGTGCCAGCAAAGGCCCGGGGGTGGTGGGGTACGAGCAGTACTTC
TRBD1,TRBJ1-2,TRBV6-6,few,CASSQGQGDYGYTF,TGTGCCAGCAGTCAGGGACAGGGAGACTATGGCTACACCTTC
TRBD1,TRBJ1-4,TRBV18,few,CASSPTGAGNEKLFF,TGTGCCAGCTCACCGACAGGGGCGGGAAATGAAAAACTGTTTTTT
TRBD1,TRBJ2-5,TRBV5-6,few,CASRVRGRETQYF,TGTGCCAGCAGAGTAAGGGGGCGAGAGACCCAGTACTTC
.,TRBJ2-4,TRBV27,.,CASSLSPGGDLHIQYF,TGTGCCAGCAGTTTATCCCCCGGAGGGGACTTACACATTCAGTACTTC
.,TRBJ1-2,TRBV10-3,.,CAIRGQPAEGYTF,TGTGCCATCAGAGGACAGCCCGCGGAGGGCTACACCTTC
TRBD1,TRBJ1-5,TRBV10-3,once,CAISDTDRGRNQPQHF,TGTGCCATCAGTGACACGGACAGGGGGCGAAATCAGCCCCAGCATTTT
TRBD1,TRBJ1-1,TRBV28,.,CAHRRPQGANTEAFF,TGTGCCCACCGAAGGCCCCAGGGGGCGAACACTGAAGCTTTCTTT
TRBD2,TRBJ2-3,TRBV4-2,once,CASSPTSLAGGVTDTQYF,TGTGCCAGCAGCCCAACCTCCCTAGCGGGGGGCGTCACAGATACGCAGTATTTT
TRBD1,TRBJ1-2,TRBV10-3,.,CAISGGQGGGYTF,TGTGCCATCAGTGGGGGACAGGGAGGTGGCTACACCTTC
TRBD1,TRBJ1-2,TRBV29-1,.,CSVRRGDYGYTF,TGCAGCGTTCGCAGGGGGGACTATGGCTACACCTTC
.,TRBJ1-2,TRBV18,few,CASSPPTAPSYGGYTF,TGTGCCAGCTCACCACCCACAGCCCCTTCTTATGGGGGCTACACCTTC
.,TRBJ1-4,TRBV27,.,CASSNRGAFREKLFF,TGTGCCAGCAGTAACCGCGGGGCCTTTCGTGAAAAACTGTTTTTT
TRBD1,TRBJ1-1,TRBV20-1,.,CSARTGFEAFF,TGCAGTGCAAGGACAGGGTTTGAAGCTTTCTTT
.,TRBJ2-3,TRBV19,.,CASSTSSVLTWSDTQYF,TGTGCCAGTAGCACCTCATCGGTGCTGACTTGGTCAGATACGCAGTATTTT
.,TRBJ1-1,TRBV2,once,CASSDQANTEAFF,TGTGCCAGCAGTGATCAAGCGAACACTGAAGCTTTCTTT
.,TRBJ2-7,TRBV27,.,CASSFGGRGYEQYF,TGTGCCAGCAGTTTTGGGGGCCGTGGGTACGAGCAGTACTTC
.,TRBJ1-6,TRBV28,.,CASSFTRDRGYNSPLHF,TGTGCCAGCAGTTTCACCCGCGACCGCGGCTATAATTCACCCCTCCACTTT
.,TRBJ2-5,TRBV7-6,once,CASSKLADQETQYF,TGTGCCAGCAGCAAATTAGCGGATCAAGAGACCCAGTACTTC
.,TRBJ2-2,TRBV5-1,.,CASSIQQGHGELFF,TGCGCCAGCAGCATACAACAGGGTCACGGGGAGCTGTTTTTT
TRBD2,TRBJ2-7,TRBV25-1,few,CASRGHKGTRDEQYF,TGTGCCAGCAGGGGACATAAGGGGACTAGAGACGAGCAGTACTTC
.,TRBJ2-1,TRBV28,.,CATQDSPYNEQFF,TGTGCCACCCAGGACTCACCCTACAATGAGCAGTTCTTC
TRBD2,TRBJ2-1,TRBV4-2,.,CASSPTSGAEQFF,TGTGCCAGCAGCCCAACTAGCGGAGCTGAGCAGTTCTTC
TRBD2,TRBJ2-2,TRBV2,.,CASRAGGNTGELFF,TGTGCCAGCAGGGCGGGGGGGAACACCGGGGAGCTGTTTTTT
TRBD1,TRBJ2-2,TRBV6-5,.,CAGGQGNAGELFF,TGTGCCGGCGGACAGGGGAATGCCGGGGAGCTGTTTTTT
.,TRBJ2-7,TRBV5-1,.,CASSLAAGQISYEQYF,TGCGCCAGCAGCTTGGCGGCAGGCCAAATCTCCTACGAGCAGTACTTC
TRBD1,TRBJ1-6,TRBV5-1,.,CASSLSPAGGLDSPLHF,TGCGCCAGCAGCTTGAGTCCGGCAGGGGGCCTGGATTCACCCCTCCACTTT
.,TRBJ1-6,TRBV5-4,few,CASSLGTSGSPLHF,TGTGCCAGCAGCTTAGGAACCTCGGGATCACCCCTCCACTTT
TRBD2,TRBJ2-5,TRBV5-1,once,CASSLAGGETQYF,TGCGCCAGCAGCTTAGCCGGGGGGGAGACCCAGTACTTC
.,TRBJ1-6,TRBV5-4,.,CASSFRRVNSPLHF,TGTGCCAGCAGCTTCCGCAGGGTAAATTCACCCCTCCACTTT